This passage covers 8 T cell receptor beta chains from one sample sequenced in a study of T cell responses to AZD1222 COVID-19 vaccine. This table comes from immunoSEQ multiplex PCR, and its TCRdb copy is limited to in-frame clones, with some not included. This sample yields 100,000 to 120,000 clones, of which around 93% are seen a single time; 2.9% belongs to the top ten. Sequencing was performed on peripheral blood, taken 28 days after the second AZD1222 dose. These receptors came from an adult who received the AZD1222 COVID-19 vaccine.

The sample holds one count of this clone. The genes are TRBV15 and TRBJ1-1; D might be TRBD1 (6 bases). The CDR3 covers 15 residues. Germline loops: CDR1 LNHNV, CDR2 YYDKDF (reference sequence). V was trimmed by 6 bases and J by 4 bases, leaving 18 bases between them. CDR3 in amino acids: CATSPGQPVGTEAFF. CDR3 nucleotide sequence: TGTGCCACCAGTCCCGGACAGCCGGTGGGCACTGAAGCTTTCTTT.

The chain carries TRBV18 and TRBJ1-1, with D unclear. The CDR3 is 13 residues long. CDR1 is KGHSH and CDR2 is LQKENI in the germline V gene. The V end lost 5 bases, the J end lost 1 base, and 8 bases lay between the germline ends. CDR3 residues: CASSIQENTEAFF. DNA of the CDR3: TGTGCCAGCTCAATACAAGAGAACACTGAAGCTTTCTTT.

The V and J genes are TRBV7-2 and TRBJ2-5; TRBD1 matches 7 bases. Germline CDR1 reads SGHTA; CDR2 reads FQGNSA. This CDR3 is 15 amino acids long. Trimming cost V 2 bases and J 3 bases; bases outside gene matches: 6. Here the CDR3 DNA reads TGTGCCAGCAGCTTAAGGACAGGTGTTGAAGAGACCCAGTACTTC. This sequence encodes CASSLRTGVEETQYF.

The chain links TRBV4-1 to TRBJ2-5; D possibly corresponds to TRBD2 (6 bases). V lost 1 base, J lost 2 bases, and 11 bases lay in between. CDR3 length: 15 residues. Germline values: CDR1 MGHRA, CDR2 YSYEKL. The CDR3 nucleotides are TGCGCCAGCAGCCAAGCTCGACTAGGGCAAGAGACCCAGTACTTC. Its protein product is CASSQARLGQETQYF.

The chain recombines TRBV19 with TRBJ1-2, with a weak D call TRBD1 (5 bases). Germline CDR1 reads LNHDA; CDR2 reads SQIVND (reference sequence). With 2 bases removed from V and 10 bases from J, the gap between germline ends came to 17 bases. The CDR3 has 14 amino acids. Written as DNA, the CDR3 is TGTGCCAGTAGTATAAGAGACAGACCAGAAACCTACACCTTC. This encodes CASSIRDRPETYTF.

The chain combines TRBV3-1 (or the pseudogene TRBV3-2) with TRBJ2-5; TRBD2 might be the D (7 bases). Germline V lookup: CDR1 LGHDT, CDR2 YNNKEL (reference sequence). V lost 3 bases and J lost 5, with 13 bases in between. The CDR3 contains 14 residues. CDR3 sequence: CASSHRGAMETQYF. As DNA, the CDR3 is TGTGCCAGCAGCCACCGGGGGGCCATGGAGACCCAGTACTTC.

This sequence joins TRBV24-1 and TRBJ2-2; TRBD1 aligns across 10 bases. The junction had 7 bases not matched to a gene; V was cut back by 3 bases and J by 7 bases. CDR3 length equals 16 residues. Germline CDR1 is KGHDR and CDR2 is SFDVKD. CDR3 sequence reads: CATSDPGQGGGGELFF. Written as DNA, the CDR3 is TGTGCCACCAGTGATCCCGGACAGGGGGGTGGCGGGGAGCTGTTTTTT.

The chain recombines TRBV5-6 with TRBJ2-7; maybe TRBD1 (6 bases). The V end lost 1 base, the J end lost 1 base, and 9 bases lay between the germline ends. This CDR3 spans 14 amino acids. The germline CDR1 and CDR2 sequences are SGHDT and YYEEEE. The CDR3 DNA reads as TGTGCCAGCAGCTTGCTAGGACAGTCCTACGAGCAGTACTTC. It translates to CASSLLGQSYEQYF.